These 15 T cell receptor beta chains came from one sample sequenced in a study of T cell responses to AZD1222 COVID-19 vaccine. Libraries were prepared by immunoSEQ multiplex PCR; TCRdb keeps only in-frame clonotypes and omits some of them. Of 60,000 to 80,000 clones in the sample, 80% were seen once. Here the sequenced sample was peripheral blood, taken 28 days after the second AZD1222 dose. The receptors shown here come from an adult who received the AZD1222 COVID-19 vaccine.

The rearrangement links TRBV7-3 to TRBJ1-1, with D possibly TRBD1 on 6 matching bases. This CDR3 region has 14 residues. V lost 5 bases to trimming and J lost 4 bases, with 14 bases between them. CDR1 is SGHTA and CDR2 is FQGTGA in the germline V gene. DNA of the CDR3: TGTGCCAGCAGCATGGAGGGGGGCCGCACTGAAGCTTTCTTT. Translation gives CASSMEGGRTEAFF.

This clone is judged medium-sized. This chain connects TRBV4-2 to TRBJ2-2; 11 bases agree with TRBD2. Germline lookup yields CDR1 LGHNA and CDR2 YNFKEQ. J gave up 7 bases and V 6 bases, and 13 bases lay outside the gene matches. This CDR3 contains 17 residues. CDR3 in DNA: TGTGCCAGCAGGCACCGGGGACTAGCGGTATATAGCGGGGAGCTGTTTTTT. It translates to CASRHRGLAVYSGELFF.

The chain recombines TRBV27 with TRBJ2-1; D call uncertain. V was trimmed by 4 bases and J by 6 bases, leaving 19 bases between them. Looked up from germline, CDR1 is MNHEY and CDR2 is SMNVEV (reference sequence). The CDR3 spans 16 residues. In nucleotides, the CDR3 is TGTGCCAGCAGTTCCTTAGTTAGGGCGGCTTTCAATGAGCAGTTCTTC. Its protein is CASSSLVRAAFNEQFF.

The CDR3 is CASSSSGTASNEKLFF. The CDR3 DNA follows: TGTGCCAGCAGCTCATCCGGGACGGCGAGCAATGAAAAACTGTTTTTT. V and J are TRBV7-2 and TRBJ1-4; TRBD1 is a possible D gene (5 bases). Germline V lookup: CDR1 SGHTA, CDR2 FQGNSA. V was cut by 4 bases and J by 5 bases, with 17 bases left in between. The CDR3 has 16 amino acids.

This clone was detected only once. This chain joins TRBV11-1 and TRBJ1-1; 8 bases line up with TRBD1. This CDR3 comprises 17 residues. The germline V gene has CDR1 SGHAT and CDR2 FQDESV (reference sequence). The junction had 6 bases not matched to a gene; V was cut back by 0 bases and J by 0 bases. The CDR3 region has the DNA TGTGCCAGCAGCTTAGCGAGACAGGGGCAGATGAACACTGAAGCTTTCTTT. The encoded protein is CASSLARQGQMNTEAFF. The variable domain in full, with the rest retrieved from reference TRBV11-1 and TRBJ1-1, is EAEVAQSPRYKITEKSQAVAFWCDPISGHATLYWYRQILGQGPELLVQFQDESVVDDSQLPKDRFSAERLKGVDSTLKIQPAELGDSAMYLCASSLARQGQMNTEAFFGQGTRLTVV.

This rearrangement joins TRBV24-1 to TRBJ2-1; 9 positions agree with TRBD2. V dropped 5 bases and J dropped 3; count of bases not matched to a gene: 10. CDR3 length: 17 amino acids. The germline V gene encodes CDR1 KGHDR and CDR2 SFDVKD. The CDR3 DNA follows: TGTGCCACCAGTGGTCAGCGGGAGGACGGGGGCTACAATGAGCAGTTCTTC. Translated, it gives CATSGQREDGGYNEQFF.

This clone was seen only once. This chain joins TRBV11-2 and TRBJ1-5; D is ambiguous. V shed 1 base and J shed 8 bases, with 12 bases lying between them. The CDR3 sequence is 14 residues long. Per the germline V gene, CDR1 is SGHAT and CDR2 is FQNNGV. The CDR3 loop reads CASSLGVGQEPQHF. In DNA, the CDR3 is TGTGCCAGCAGCTTAGGGGTGGGTCAGGAGCCCCAGCATTTT.

CDR3 amino acids: CASSDSHEGGYGYTF. Written as DNA, the CDR3 is TGTGCCAGCAGTGACTCCCATGAAGGGGGTTATGGCTACACCTTC. The chain employs TRBV6-4 and TRBJ1-2; possibly TRBD1 for D (6 bases). The CDR3 consists of 15 residues. Per germline, CDR1 MRHNA and CDR2 SNTAGT. V was shortened by 0 bases and J by 5 bases, with 13 bases between the two germline ends.

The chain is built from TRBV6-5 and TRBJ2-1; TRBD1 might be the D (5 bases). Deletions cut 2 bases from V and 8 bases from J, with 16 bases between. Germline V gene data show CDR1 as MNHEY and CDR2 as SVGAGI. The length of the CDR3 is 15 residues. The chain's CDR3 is CASSYTLGVAYEQFF. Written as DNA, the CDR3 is TGTGCCAGCAGTTACACCTTAGGGGTGGCGTATGAGCAGTTCTTC.

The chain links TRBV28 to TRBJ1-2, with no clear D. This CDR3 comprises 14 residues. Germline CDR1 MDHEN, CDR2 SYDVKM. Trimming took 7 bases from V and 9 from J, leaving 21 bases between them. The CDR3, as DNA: TGTGCCAGCAACACTCAGCGGACCGGAGGCAGCTACACCTTC. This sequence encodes CASNTQRTGGSYTF.

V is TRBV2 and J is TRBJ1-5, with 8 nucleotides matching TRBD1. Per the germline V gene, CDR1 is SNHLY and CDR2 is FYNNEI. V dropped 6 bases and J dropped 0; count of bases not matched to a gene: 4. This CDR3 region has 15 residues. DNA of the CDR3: TGTGCCAGCAGCCGGGACAGGTATAGCAATCAGCCCCAGCATTTT. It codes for CASSRDRYSNQPQHF. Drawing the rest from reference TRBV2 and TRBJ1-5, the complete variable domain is EPEVTQTPSHQVTQMGQEVILRCVPISNHLYFYWYRQILGQKVEFLVSFYNNEISEKSEIFDDQFSVERPDGSNFTLKIRSTKLEDSAMYFCASSRDRYSNQPQHFGDGTRLSIL.

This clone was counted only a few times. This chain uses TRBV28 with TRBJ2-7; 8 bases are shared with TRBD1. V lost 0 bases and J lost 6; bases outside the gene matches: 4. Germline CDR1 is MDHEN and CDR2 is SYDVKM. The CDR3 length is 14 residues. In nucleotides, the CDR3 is TGTGCCAGCAGTTTATGGACAGGGGCGGCCGAGCAGTACTTC. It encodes CASSLWTGAAEQYF.

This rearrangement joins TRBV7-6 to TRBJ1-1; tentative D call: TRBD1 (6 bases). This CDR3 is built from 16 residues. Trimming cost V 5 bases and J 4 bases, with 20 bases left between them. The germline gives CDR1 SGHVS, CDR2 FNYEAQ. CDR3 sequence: CASSPQGGGYGTEAFF. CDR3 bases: TGTGCCAGCAGCCCACAAGGAGGGGGGTACGGCACTGAAGCTTTCTTT.

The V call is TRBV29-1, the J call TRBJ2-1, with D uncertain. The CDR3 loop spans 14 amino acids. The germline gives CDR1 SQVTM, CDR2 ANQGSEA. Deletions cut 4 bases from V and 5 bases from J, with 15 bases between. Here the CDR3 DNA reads TGCAGCGTTGGCGGCTTATTAGCCCACAATGAGCAGTTCTTC. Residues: CSVGGLLAHNEQFF.

Written as DNA, the CDR3 is TGTGCCTGGAGTGACCGACTAGCCAAGCGGGACGAGCAGTACTTC. Its translation is CAWSDRLAKRDEQYF. The gene calls are TRBV30 and TRBJ2-7, with TRBD2 identical over 7 bases. CDR1 is GTSNPN and CDR2 is SVGIG in the germline V gene (reference sequence). This CDR3 is 15 amino acids long. Unmatched junction bases numbered 11, after V lost 1 base and J lost 5 bases.